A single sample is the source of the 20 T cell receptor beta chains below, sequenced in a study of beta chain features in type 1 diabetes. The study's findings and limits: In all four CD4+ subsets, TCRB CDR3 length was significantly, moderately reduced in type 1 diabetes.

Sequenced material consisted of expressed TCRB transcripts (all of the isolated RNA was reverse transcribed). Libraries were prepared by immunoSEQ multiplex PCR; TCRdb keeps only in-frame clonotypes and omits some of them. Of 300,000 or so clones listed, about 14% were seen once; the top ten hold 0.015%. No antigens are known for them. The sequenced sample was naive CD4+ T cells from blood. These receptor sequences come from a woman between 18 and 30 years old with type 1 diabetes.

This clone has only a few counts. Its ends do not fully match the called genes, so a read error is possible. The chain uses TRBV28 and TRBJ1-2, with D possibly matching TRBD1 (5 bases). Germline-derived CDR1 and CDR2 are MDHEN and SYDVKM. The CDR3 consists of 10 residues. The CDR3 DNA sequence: TGTGCCAGCAGCGGGACGGGAGTTTCCTTC. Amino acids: CASSGTGVSF.

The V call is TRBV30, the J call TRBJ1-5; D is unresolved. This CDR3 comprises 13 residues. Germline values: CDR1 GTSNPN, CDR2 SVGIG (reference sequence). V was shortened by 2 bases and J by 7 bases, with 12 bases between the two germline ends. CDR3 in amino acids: CAWSWEAKQPQHF. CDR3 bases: TGTGCCTGGAGTTGGGAGGCTAAGCAGCCCCAGCATTTT.

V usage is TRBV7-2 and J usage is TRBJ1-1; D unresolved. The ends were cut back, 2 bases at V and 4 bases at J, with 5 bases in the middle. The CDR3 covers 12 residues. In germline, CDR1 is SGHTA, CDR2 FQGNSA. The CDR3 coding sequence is TGTGCCAGCAGCTTAATCAGCACTGAAGCTTTCTTT. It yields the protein CASSLISTEAFF. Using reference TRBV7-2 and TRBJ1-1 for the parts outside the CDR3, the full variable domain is GAGVSQSPSNKVTEKGKDVELRCDPISGHTALYWYRQSLGQGLEFLIYFQGNSAPDKSGLPSDRFSAERTGGSVSTLTIQRTQQEDSAVYLCASSLISTEAFFGQGTRLTVV.

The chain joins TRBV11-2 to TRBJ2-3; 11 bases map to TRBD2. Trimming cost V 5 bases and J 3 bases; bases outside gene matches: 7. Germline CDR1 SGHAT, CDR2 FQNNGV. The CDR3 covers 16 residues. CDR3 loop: CASSLLAGGGTDTQYF. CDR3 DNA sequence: TGTGCCAGCAGCCTCCTAGCGGGAGGTGGTACAGATACGCAGTATTTT.

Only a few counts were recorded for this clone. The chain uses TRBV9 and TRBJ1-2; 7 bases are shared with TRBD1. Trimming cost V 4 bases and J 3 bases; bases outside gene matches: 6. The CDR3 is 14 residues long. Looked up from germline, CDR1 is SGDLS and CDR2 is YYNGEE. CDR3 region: CASSSHTGDYGYTF. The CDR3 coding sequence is TGTGCCAGCAGCTCCCACACAGGGGACTATGGCTACACCTTC.

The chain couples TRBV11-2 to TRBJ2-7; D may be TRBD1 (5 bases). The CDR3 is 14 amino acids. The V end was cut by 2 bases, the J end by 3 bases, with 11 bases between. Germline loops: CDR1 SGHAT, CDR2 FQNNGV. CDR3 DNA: TGTGCCAGCAGCTTATTCGGGCAGGGCTACGAGCAGTACTTC. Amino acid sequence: CASSLFGQGYEQYF.

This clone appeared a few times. CDR3 DNA: TGTGCCTGGAGGGTAACGTTTGCGGGGATAACAGATACGCAGTATTTT. Translating gives CAWRVTFAGITDTQYF. The J gene is TRBJ2-3, the V gene TRBV30, with a weak D call TRBD2 (6 bases). Trimming left V 3 bases short and J 3 bases short, with 19 bases between. The CDR3 has 16 amino acids. Germline CDR1 GTSNPN, CDR2 SVGIG (reference sequence).

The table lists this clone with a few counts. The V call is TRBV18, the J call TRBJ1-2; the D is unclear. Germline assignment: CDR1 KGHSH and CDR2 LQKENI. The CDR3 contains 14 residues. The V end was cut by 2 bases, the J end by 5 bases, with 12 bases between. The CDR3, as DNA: TGTGCCAGCTCACCAGAGGGCCTTCCTTATGGCTACACCTTC. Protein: CASSPEGLPYGYTF.

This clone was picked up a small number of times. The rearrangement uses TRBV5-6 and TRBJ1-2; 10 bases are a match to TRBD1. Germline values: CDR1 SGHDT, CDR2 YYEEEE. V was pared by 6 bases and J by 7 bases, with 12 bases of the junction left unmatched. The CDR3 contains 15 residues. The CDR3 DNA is TGTGCCAGCACCGATCAGACAGGGGGCGCCGTTGGCTACACCTTC. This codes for CASTDQTGGAVGYTF.

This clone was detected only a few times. The CDR3 sequence is CASSPAGGADTQYF. CDR3 bases: TGTGCCAGCAGTCCAGCGGGAGGGGCAGATACGCAGTATTTT. V usage is TRBV6-5 and J usage is TRBJ2-3; 10 positions match TRBD2. The CDR3 consists of 14 residues. Germline V gives CDR1 MNHEY, CDR2 SVGAGI. J lost 4 bases, V lost 5 bases, and 3 bases had no gene match.

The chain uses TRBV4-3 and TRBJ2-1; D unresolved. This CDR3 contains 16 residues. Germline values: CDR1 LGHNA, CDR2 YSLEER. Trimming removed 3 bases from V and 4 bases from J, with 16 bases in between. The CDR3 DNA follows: TGCGCCAGCAGCCACCGTAGCAGAATTGGGTACAATGAGCAGTTCTTC. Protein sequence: CASSHRSRIGYNEQFF.

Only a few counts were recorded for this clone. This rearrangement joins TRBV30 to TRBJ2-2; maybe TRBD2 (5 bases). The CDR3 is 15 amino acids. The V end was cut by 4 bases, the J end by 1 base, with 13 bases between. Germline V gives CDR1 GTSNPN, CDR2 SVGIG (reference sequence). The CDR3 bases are TGTGCCTGGACCCCGACTACCCTGAACACCGGGGAGCTGTTTTTT. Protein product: CAWTPTTLNTGELFF. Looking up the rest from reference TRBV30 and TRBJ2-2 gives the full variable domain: SQTIHQWPATLVQPVGSPLSLECTVEGTSNPNLYWYRQAAGRGLQLLFYSVGIGQISSEVPQNLSASRPQDRQFILSSKKLLLSDSGFYLCAWTPTTLNTGELFFGEGSRLTVL.

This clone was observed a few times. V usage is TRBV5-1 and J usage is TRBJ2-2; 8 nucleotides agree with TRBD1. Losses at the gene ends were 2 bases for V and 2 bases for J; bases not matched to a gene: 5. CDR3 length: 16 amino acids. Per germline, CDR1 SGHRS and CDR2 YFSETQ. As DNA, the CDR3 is TGCGCCAGCAGCTTCTCAGGGGGCCTAAACACCGGGGAGCTGTTTTTT. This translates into CASSFSGGLNTGELFF.

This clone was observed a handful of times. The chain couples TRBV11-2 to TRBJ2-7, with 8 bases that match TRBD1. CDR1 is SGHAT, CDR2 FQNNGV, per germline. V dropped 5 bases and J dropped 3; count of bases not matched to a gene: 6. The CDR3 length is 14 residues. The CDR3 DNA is TGTGCCAGCAGCCCGACGACAGGGGTCTACGAGCAGTACTTC. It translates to CASSPTTGVYEQYF.

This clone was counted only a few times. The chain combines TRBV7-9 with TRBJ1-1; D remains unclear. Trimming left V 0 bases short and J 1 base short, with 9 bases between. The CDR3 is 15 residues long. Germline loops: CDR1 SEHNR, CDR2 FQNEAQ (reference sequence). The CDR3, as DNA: TGTGCCAGCAGCTTAGCGTACAGCCAGAACACTGAAGCTTTCTTT. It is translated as CASSLAYSQNTEAFF.

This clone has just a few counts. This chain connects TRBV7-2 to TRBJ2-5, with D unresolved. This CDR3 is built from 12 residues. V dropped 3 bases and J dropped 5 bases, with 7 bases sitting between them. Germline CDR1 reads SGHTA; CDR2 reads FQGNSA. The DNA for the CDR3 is TGTGCCAGCAGCTTTGGCCTCGAGACCCAGTACTTC. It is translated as CASSFGLETQYF.

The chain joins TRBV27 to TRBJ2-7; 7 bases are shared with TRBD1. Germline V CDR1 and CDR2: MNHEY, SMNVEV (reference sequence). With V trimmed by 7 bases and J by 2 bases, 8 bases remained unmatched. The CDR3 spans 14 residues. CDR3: CASTHGDRPYEQYF. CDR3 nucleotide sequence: TGTGCCAGCACCCATGGGGACAGACCCTACGAGCAGTACTTC.

The CDR3 here is CASSPGSGRPGELFF. CDR3 DNA sequence: TGTGCCAGCAGCCCGGGGAGCGGGAGACCGGGGGAGCTGTTTTTT. The V call is TRBV7-2, the J call TRBJ2-2; 8 bases align to TRBD2. Germline V lookup: CDR1 SGHTA, CDR2 FQGNSA. The V and J ends lost 5 bases and 8 bases, in that order; junction bases with no gene match: 10. This CDR3 has 15 amino acids. Full variable domain (remainder filled in from reference TRBV7-2 and TRBJ2-2): GAGVSQSPSNKVTEKGKDVELRCDPISGHTALYWYRQSLGQGLEFLIYFQGNSAPDKSGLPSDRFSAERTGGSVSTLTIQRTQQEDSAVYLCASSPGSGRPGELFFGEGSRLTVL.

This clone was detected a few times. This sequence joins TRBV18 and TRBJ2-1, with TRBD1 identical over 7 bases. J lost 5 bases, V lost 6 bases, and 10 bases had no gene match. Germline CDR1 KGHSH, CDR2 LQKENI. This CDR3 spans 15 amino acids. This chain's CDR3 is CASSLNRGPNNEQFF. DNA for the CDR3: TGTGCCAGCTCCCTAAACAGGGGCCCAAACAATGAGCAGTTCTTC.

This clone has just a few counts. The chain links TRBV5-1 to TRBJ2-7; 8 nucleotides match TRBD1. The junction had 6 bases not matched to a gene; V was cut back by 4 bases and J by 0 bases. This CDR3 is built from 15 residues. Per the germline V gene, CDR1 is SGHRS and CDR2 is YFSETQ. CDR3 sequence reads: CASSRRTGSSYEQYF. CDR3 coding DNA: TGCGCCAGCAGCCGGCGGACAGGGAGCTCCTACGAGCAGTACTTC.